This T cell receptor beta chain was obtained from a study of shared clonotypes between healthy human individuals. Study-wide findings and caveats: Sharing across a few donors was seen in roughly 5% of naive CD4 clonotypes. Limitation of the genetic and exposure-history diversity represented came from the few donors.

Tens of thousands of T cell genomes (about 0.2 ug DNA) went into each sorted-subset replicate. Measured with immunoSEQ multiplex PCR; TCRdb has only the in-frame clones, and not every one. The sample gives approximately 2,000,000 clones, around 90% of which show up once; around 0.35% is in the top ten. Germline V gives CDR1 SNHLY, CDR2 FYNNEI. The CDR3 loop spans 16 amino acids. Trimming at V came to 6 bases and at J to 6 bases, leaving 8 bases not matched to a gene. With respect to this clone: The antigen remains undetermined.

Naive CD45RA+ and memory CD45RA-negative subsets were split from CD4+ cells. The receptor's source is a man aged 18 to 29 in good health. Some clones in this sample may be carry-over from other donors' samples. Sequenced input: naive CD4+ T cells from PBMCs. Stated subset: CD45RA+ positively selected. This rearrangement joins TRBV2 to TRBJ2-2; 12 nucleotides line up with TRBD1. CDR3 in DNA: TGTGCCAGCAGGATACCGGGACAGGGGGCCCCCGGGGAGCTGTTTTTT. Amino acid sequence: CASRIPGQGAPGELFF.